This paragraph covers one T cell receptor (beta chain) sequence. The CDR3 runs to 16 residues. CDR1 and CDR2 (germline): SGDLS, YYNGEE. Unmatched junction bases numbered 11, after V lost 7 bases and J lost 4 bases. Method: immunoSEQ multiplex PCR; TCRdb's copy keeps in-frame clones and lacks some. Here the sample spans about 680,000 clones, 90% to 95% being singletons. The record originates from a study of shared clonotypes between healthy human individuals. As defined, naive CD8 cells were CD45RO-negative and positively selected for CCR7, with terminally differentiated effector memory CD45RA+ cells excluded.

V gene TRBV9 combines with J gene TRBJ1-3, with 10 positions matching TRBD1. The sample comprised naive CD8+ T cells sorted from blood. This TCR came from a man aged 30 to 39 in good health. The CDR3, as DNA: TGTGCCAGCTCCACCTGGGGACAGGGGCCAGGAAACACCATATATTTT. This encodes CASSTWGQGPGNTIYF.